Only a few counts were recorded for the clone carrying this TCR beta chain. Its antigen is currently unknown. Germline V gene data show CDR1 as SGHTA and CDR2 as FQGNSA. This CDR3 spans 15 amino acids. The V gene lost 4 bases and the J gene lost 10 bases, with 20 bases spanning the gap. Generation of TCR beta libraries employed quantitative 5'-RACE incorporating molecular barcodes. Via MiXCR, TCRdb re-called the 5' RACE reads, giving one row per CDR3 protein. The table includes 290,000 or so distinct CDR3 sequences, less than 25% detected once. The data stem from a study of CD8 T cells in ankylosing spondylitis. Study-wide findings and caveats: Characteristic of ankylosing spondylitis blood, it appeared, was a TCR beta motif comprising 7 to 9 highly homologous variants. Enrichment of disease-linked clones was reportedly significant in matched ankylosing spondylitis synovial fluid. Disease-linked clones bore a CD8+ phenotype and were relatively rare in peripheral blood.

This chain links TRBV7-2 with TRBJ2-1; TRBD2 is a possible D gene (5 bases). The source is a female donor with ankylosing spondylitis or in good health (not recorded which). The sequenced sample was blood, either unsorted or a sorted T cell fraction (not recorded which). In nucleotides, the CDR3 is TGTGCCAGCAGCTCCGGACTTTCCCAAAAGCGAGAGCAGTTCTTC. Amino acids: CASSSGLSQKREQFF.